This TCR beta chain was recorded in a study of blood T cell repertoires in COVID-19. Overall study context: Sites in the United States, Italy and Spain provided acute and convalescent COVID-19 samples. T cells, B-cell-depleted T cells, or PBMCs provided the cDNA or gDNA that served as material.

Original processing methods: Quantification of nucleated cells was approximated via reference gene primer amplification. Here immunoSEQ multiplex PCR was the method, and the copy in TCRdb shows in-frame clones only, minus some. Clonal size and the V and J genes are those of that table, whereas D and trimming came from the DNA. The sample consists of 100,000 or so clones, 84% of them appearing once. Material for sequencing was peripheral blood. The receptor comes from a human donor in a cohort sampled during active COVID-19.

Here the CDR3 reads CASSYRGDGTVRGELFF. The CDR3 coding sequence is TGTGCCAGCAGCTATAGGGGAGACGGGACAGTCAGGGGGGAGCTGTTTTTT. The chain recombines TRBV11-2 with TRBJ2-2, with 7 bases identical to TRBD1. Germline lookup yields CDR1 SGHAT and CDR2 FQNNGV. There are 17 residues in the CDR3. J gave up 8 bases and V 4 bases, and 16 bases lay outside the gene matches.